Following are 15 T cell receptor beta chains from one sample sequenced in a study of CD8 T cells in ankylosing spondylitis. TCRdb used MiXCR to reprocess the 5' RACE reads, holding one entry per CDR3 protein. Counted here are 350,000 or so distinct CDR3 sequences, about 9.9% occurring once; the ten biggest clones make up roughly a tenth. Sample: blood, either unsorted or a sorted T cell fraction (not recorded which). These receptors came from a female donor with ankylosing spondylitis or in good health (not recorded which).

The genes are TRBV20-1 and TRBJ2-7, with 12 bases identical to TRBD2. Germline CDR1 is DFQATT and CDR2 is SNEGSKA (reference sequence). The CDR3 covers 19 residues. With 3 bases clipped from V and 1 base from J, the junction kept 16 bases outside the gene matches. CDR3 nucleotides: TGCAGTGCTAGGATCCACGGGACAGGCGGGACTAGCGGGTCCTACGAGCAGTACTTC. It specifies CSARIHGTGGTSGSYEQYF.

This clonotype has more than one count but fewer than ten. V is TRBV20-1 and J is TRBJ2-5; 15 nucleotides agree with TRBD2. The J segment lost 2 bases and the V segment lost 2 bases, leaving 9 bases of the junction unmatched. The CDR3 spans 18 residues. The germline gives CDR1 DFQATT, CDR2 SNEGSKA (reference sequence). CDR3 nucleotide sequence: TGCAGTGCTAGAAATCCGGGACTAGCGGGGGGTGCTCAAGAGACCCAGTACTTC. Translation: CSARNPGLAGGAQETQYF.

There are many counts of this clonotype. The J gene is TRBJ2-5, the V gene TRBV20-1, with D maybe TRBD1 (6 bases). The germline CDR1 and CDR2 sequences are DFQATT and SNEGSKA (reference sequence). V gave up 4 bases and J gave up 1 base, with 10 bases separating them. The CDR3 loop spans 13 amino acids. This CDR3 is CSANDRLQETQYF. The CDR3 DNA reads as TGCAGTGCTAACGACAGGCTCCAAGAGACCCAGTACTTC.

A remark on this clonotype: Possible read error: a much larger clone is one base away. The missing conserved phenylalanine or tryptophan at the end of this CDR3 makes a read error likely. The rearrangement joins TRBV7-9 to TRBJ2-7; D uncertain. CDR1 SEHNR and CDR2 FQNEAQ come from the germline V gene (reference sequence). The germline V and J ends were trimmed by 4 bases and 6 bases, with 16 bases remaining between them. The CDR3 contains 14 residues. The CDR3 DNA reads as TGTGCCAGCAGCTCCCCTCCCCTCGAAGCCGAGCAGTACTAC. This sequence encodes CASSSPPLEAEQYY.

This clonotype was counted ten times or more. The genes are TRBV20-1 and TRBJ1-1; D unclear. The CDR3 has 14 residues. CDR1 and CDR2 from the germline V gene are DFQATT and SNEGSKA (reference sequence). The V gene lost 1 base and the J gene lost 1 base, with 10 bases spanning the gap. This CDR3 is CSARAPGGNTEAFF. The CDR3 DNA follows: TGCAGTGCTAGAGCTCCCGGAGGGAACACTGAAGCTTTCTTT.

This clonotype was seen only a few times. One end of the junction is discordant with germline, which a read error may explain. The rearrangement links TRBV23-1 to TRBJ2-1, with a possible D match to TRBD2 (6 bases). TRBV23-1 is identified as an open reading frame with a role that is uncertain. The CDR3 has 14 residues. CDR3 sequence: CASRPTRIYSEQFF. CDR3 nucleotides: TGCGCCAGCAGACCGACTAGGATCTACAGTGAGCAGTTCTTC.

This clonotype has more than one count but fewer than ten. The V call is TRBV6-5, the J call TRBJ2-2, with D perhaps TRBD1 (5 bases). Germline CDR1 is MNHEY and CDR2 is SVGAGI. V lost 3 bases to trimming and J lost 4 bases, with 9 bases between them. This CDR3 is built from 14 residues. The CDR3 is CASSYQGSTGELFF. The CDR3 DNA sequence: TGTGCCAGCAGTTATCAGGGTTCCACCGGGGAGCTGTTTTTT.

This clonotype was seen ten or more times. The V and J genes are TRBV20-1 and TRBJ2-1; TRBD2 is a possible D gene (5 bases). V lost 5 bases and J 8 bases, leaving 10 bases between the germline ends. The CDR3 has 11 amino acids. CDR1 and CDR2 (germline): DFQATT, SNEGSKA (reference sequence). The CDR3 spells CSAYGGDEQFF. CDR3 coding DNA: TGCAGTGCTTACGGAGGCGATGAGCAGTTCTTC.

This clonotype was picked up many times. The V gene is TRBV28, the J gene TRBJ1-1; 9 bases agree with TRBD1. Germline assignment: CDR1 MDHEN and CDR2 SYDVKM. The CDR3 totals 16 residues. V lost 6 bases to trimming and J lost 2 bases; unmatched junction nucleotides: 10. CDR3 nucleotide sequence: TGTGCCAGCAGCCACCCCCAGGGACAGGGCAACACTGAAGCTTTCTTT. This sequence encodes CASSHPQGQGNTEAFF. The entire variable domain, with the rest obtained from reference TRBV28 and TRBJ1-1, is as follows: DVKVTQSSRYLVKRTGEKVFLECVQDMDHENMFWYRQDPGLGLRLIYFSYDVKMKEKGDIPEGYSVSREKKERFSLILESASTNQTSMYLCASSHPQGQGNTEAFFGQGTRLTVV.

This clonotype has just a few counts. CDR3 sequence reads: CSVVGDTGLGYGYTF. CDR3 DNA: TGCAGCGTTGTCGGGGACACAGGATTAGGCTATGGCTACACCTTC. The V call is TRBV29-1, the J call TRBJ1-2, with a tentative D call TRBD1 (6 bases). From germline, CDR1 is SQVTM and CDR2 ANQGSEA. V dropped 4 bases and J dropped 4 bases, with 19 bases sitting between them. This CDR3 has 15 residues.

This clonotype was observed many times. The J gene is TRBJ2-5, the V gene TRBV3-1; D uncertain. Germline CDR1 LGHDT, CDR2 YNNKEL (reference sequence). This CDR3 is 14 amino acids long. Deletions cut 0 bases from V and 7 bases from J, with 12 bases between. CDR3 sequence (DNA): TGTGCCAGCAGCCAAGATTCGCAGGTCAGGACCCAGTACTTC. It encodes CASSQDSQVRTQYF.

In its sample, this clonotype was seen many times. The chain carries TRBV20-1 and TRBJ2-3; possible D gene TRBD1, 5 bases. This CDR3 is 12 amino acids long. With 3 bases removed from V and 6 bases from J, the gap between germline ends came to 10 bases. Per germline, CDR1 DFQATT and CDR2 SNEGSKA (reference sequence). CDR3 sequence reads: CSASGASDTQYF. For the CDR3, the DNA is TGCAGTGCTAGTGGGGCATCGGATACGCAGTATTTT.

This clonotype was counted many times. The rearrangement uses TRBV5-4 and TRBJ2-1, with 10 nucleotides matching TRBD2. CDR1 is SGHNT, CDR2 YYREEE, per germline (reference sequence). With 4 bases clipped from V and 5 bases from J, the junction kept 9 bases outside the gene matches. CDR3 length: 16 residues. CDR3 coding DNA: TGTGCCAGCAGCGAGGGACTAGCGCTCCAGAACAATGAGCAGTTCTTC. This translates into CASSEGLALQNNEQFF.

This clonotype was seen repeatedly, ten times or more. The CDR3 DNA sequence: TGTGCCAGCAGCTCCCCTGGACTAGCGGGAGGGTTGACAGATACGCAGTATTTT. Protein: CASSSPGLAGGLTDTQYF. The chain couples TRBV5-5 to TRBJ2-3; 15 bases agree with TRBD2. CDR3 length: 18 residues. Looked up from germline, CDR1 is SGHKS and CDR2 is YYEKEE (reference sequence). V gave up 3 bases and J gave up 3 bases; unmatched junction bases: 8.

The chain carries TRBV10-1 and TRBJ2-2; 10 nucleotides match TRBD2. CDR3 length equals 18 residues. Germline values: CDR1 WNHNN, CDR2 SYGVQD (reference sequence). V lost 5 bases and J lost 4; bases outside the gene matches: 13. The CDR3 is CASSKTPASGGLTGELFF. The CDR3 DNA sequence: TGCGCCAGCAGTAAGACGCCGGCTAGCGGGGGCCTCACCGGGGAGCTGTTTTTT.